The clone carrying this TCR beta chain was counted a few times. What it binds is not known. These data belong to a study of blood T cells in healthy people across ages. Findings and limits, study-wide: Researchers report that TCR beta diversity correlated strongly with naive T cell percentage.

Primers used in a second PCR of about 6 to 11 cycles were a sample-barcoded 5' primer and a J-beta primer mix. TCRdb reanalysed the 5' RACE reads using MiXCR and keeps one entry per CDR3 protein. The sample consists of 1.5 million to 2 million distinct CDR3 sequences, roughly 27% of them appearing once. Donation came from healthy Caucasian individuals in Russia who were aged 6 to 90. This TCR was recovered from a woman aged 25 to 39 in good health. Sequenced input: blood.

The CDR3 DNA sequence: TGTGCCAGCGGTAAACTAGCGGGGGGCAATGAGCAGTTCTTC. Protein product: CASGKLAGGNEQFF. The chain couples TRBV2 to TRBJ2-1; 12 bases match TRBD2. The length of the CDR3 is 14 residues. Germline V gene lookup returns CDR1 SNHLY and CDR2 FYNNEI. J was trimmed by 6 bases and V by 8 bases; bases with no gene match: 5.